Here is one T cell receptor beta chain with its context. This table comes from immunoSEQ multiplex PCR, and its TCRdb copy is limited to in-frame clones, with some not included. The table has approximately 150,000 clones, about 88% seen once. The source of the sample is a study of blood T cell repertoires in COVID-19. Germline lookup yields CDR1 LGHDT and CDR2 YNNKEL (reference sequence). Deletions cut 6 bases from V and 0 bases from J, with 12 bases between. This CDR3 contains 15 residues. The rearrangement links TRBV3-1 (or the pseudogene TRBV3-2) to TRBJ1-3, with unresolved D. The sequenced sample was peripheral blood. The TCR comes from a human donor with acute or convalescent COVID-19. The donor label of this sample is uncertain. The CDR3 DNA sequence: TGTGCCAGCAGGCTAACGGGGAGCTCTGGAAACACCATATATTTT. It translates to CASRLTGSSGNTIYF.